A single sample gave rise to the 10 T cell receptor beta chains below, sequenced in a study of blood T cell repertoires in COVID-19. This table comes from immunoSEQ multiplex PCR, and its TCRdb copy is limited to in-frame clones, with some not included. The table records about 160,000 clones, 92% of them present only once. Sample: peripheral blood. The receptors were sampled from a man aged 25 to 40 with COVID-19, enrolled during active disease.

The chain recombines TRBV7-2 with TRBJ1-2, with D tentatively TRBD1 (6 bases). Germline V gene lookup returns CDR1 SGHTA and CDR2 FQGNSA. V was clipped by 4 bases and J by 5 bases, with 8 bases between them. This CDR3 comprises 12 residues. The CDR3 protein is CASSSQGYGYTF. The CDR3 region has the DNA TGTGCCAGCAGCTCGCAGGGGTATGGCTACACCTTC.

The V call is TRBV6-1, the J call TRBJ1-1; 8 bases match TRBD1. The V and J ends lost 4 bases and 3 bases, in that order; junction bases with no gene match: 7. This CDR3 is built from 15 residues. Germline CDR1 reads MNHNS; CDR2 reads SASEGT. CDR3 region: CASSGATGADTEAFF. As DNA, the CDR3 is TGTGCCAGCAGTGGAGCGACAGGGGCGGACACTGAAGCTTTCTTT.

The chain uses TRBV4-2 and TRBJ2-1, with 14 positions matching TRBD2. The CDR3 has 18 amino acids. Germline V gene lookup returns CDR1 LGHNA and CDR2 YNFKEQ. With 2 bases clipped from V and 8 bases from J, the junction kept 11 bases outside the gene matches. The CDR3 region is CASSQNPPTSGRVDEQFF. The CDR3 region has the DNA TGTGCCAGCAGCCAAAACCCCCCGACTAGCGGGAGGGTCGATGAGCAGTTCTTC.

CDR3 in DNA: TGTGCCAGCAGCCAATTTTGGGAGGCCTACAATGAGCAGTTCTTC. Its protein is CASSQFWEAYNEQFF. The chain couples TRBV28 to TRBJ2-1, with D possibly being TRBD2 (6 bases). The CDR3 spans 15 residues. Per the germline V gene, CDR1 is MDHEN and CDR2 is SYDVKM. Trimming took 6 bases from V and 2 from J, leaving 14 bases between them.

This CDR3 reads CASSQVSGLNNSPLHF. The CDR3 DNA follows: TGTGCCAGCAGCCAAGTATCAGGACTAAATAATTCACCCCTCCACTTT. V and J are TRBV3-1 (or the pseudogene TRBV3-2) and TRBJ1-6; D gene ambiguous. The CDR3 loop spans 16 amino acids. V lost 1 base to trimming and J lost 5 bases, with 12 bases between them. The germline V gene encodes CDR1 LGHDT and CDR2 YNNKEL (reference sequence).

The chain joins TRBV7-9 to TRBJ1-2; D not certain. Germline V CDR1 and CDR2: SEHNR, FQNEAQ (reference sequence). This CDR3 region has 15 residues. Trimming removed 1 base at V and 5 bases at J, with 14 bases between. This chain's CDR3 is CASSLESPGYYGYTF. The DNA of the CDR3 is TGTGCCAGCAGCTTAGAATCCCCGGGATATTATGGCTACACCTTC. The full variable domain, its missing parts supplied by reference TRBV7-9 and TRBJ1-2, is DTGVSQNPRHKITKRGQNVTFRCDPISEHNRLYWYRQTLGQGPEFLTYFQNEAQLEKSRLLSDRFSAERPKGSFSTLEIQRTEQGDSAMYLCASSLESPGYYGYTFGSGTRLTVV.

The chain has TRBV12-3 or TRBV12-4 and TRBJ1-1, with 7 bases aligning to TRBD1. The CDR3 is 13 residues long. V shed 3 bases, J shed 4 bases, and the junction held 2 bases outside the gene matches. CDR3 DNA: TGTGCCAGCAGTTTTGCAGGGGGCACTGAAGCTTTCTTT. Its protein is CASSFAGGTEAFF.

The V gene is TRBV7-8, the J gene TRBJ2-7, with TRBD1 matching over 7 bases. This CDR3 region has 18 residues. With 1 base clipped from V and 1 base from J, the junction kept 13 bases outside the gene matches. Per germline, CDR1 SGHVS and CDR2 FQNEAQ. CDR3 DNA: TGTGCCAGCAGCTTAGACTTACAGGGGACCAGTCCTTCCTACGAGCAGTACTTC. Amino acids: CASSLDLQGTSPSYEQYF.

This sequence joins TRBV9 and TRBJ2-1, with 14 bases matching TRBD2. In germline, CDR1 is SGDLS, CDR2 YYNGEE. V dropped 2 bases and J dropped 6; count of bases not matched to a gene: 7. This CDR3 is built from 17 residues. The CDR3 sequence: CASSVTTGTSGGNEQFF. The CDR3 region has the DNA TGTGCCAGCAGCGTCACGACCGGGACTAGCGGGGGCAATGAGCAGTTCTTC. Using reference TRBV9 and TRBJ2-1 for the parts outside the CDR3, the full variable domain is DSGVTQTPKHLITATGQRVTLRCSPRSGDLSVYWYQQSLDQGLQFLIQYYNGEERAKGNILERFSAQQFPDLHSELNLSSLELGDSALYFCASSVTTGTSGGNEQFFGPGTRLTVL.

The chain links TRBV11-2 to TRBJ1-1; D unclear. This CDR3 contains 14 residues. The germline V gene encodes CDR1 SGHAT and CDR2 FQNNGV. V lost 4 bases and J lost 1, with 10 bases in between. In DNA, the CDR3 is TGTGCCAGCAGCTCCTCTCCAGGGAACACTGAAGCTTTCTTT. This translates into CASSSSPGNTEAFF.